This T cell receptor (beta chain) was observed in a study of cytomegalovirus exposure and HLA in healthy donors. Study conclusions and caveats: The later analysis indicated that the majority of CMV-associated TCR beta chains appeared HLA-restricted.

In the PCR, 60 Vbeta and 13 Jbeta primers were used. The repertoire was sequenced with immunoSEQ multiplex PCR; TCRdb's copy has only in-frame clones and lacks some. The sample yields more than 150,000 clones, 75% to 85% seen once. In regard to this clone: Its target is not known.

V dropped 0 bases and J dropped 8; count of bases not matched to a gene: 8. Germline-derived CDR1 and CDR2 are MGHRA and YSYEKL. The CDR3 is 15 amino acids. The sequenced material came from PBMCs. The rearrangement joins TRBV4-1 to TRBJ1-2, with 8 bases that match TRBD1. This clonotype originated in a girl between 10 and 17 years old in good health and CMV-seropositive. The CDR3 protein is CASSQEGTGLGGYTF. Written as DNA, the CDR3 is TGCGCCAGCAGCCAAGAAGGGACAGGCCTGGGGGGCTACACCTTC.